Shown below are 22 T cell receptor beta chains from a single sample sequenced in a study of cytomegalovirus exposure and HLA in healthy donors. The PCR had 60 Vbeta and 13 Jbeta primers. The repertoire was sequenced with immunoSEQ multiplex PCR; TCRdb's copy has only in-frame clones and lacks some. Of roughly 190,000 clones detected, 65% to 90% appear once; the ten largest clones hold roughly 6.7%. Sequencing input: PBMCs. Receptors were obtained from a man aged 40-49 years in good health and CMV-seropositive.

V usage is TRBV5-1 and J usage is TRBJ2-7; 11 bases align to TRBD2. This CDR3 contains 16 residues. Germline V lookup: CDR1 SGHRS, CDR2 YFSETQ. J was trimmed by 2 bases and V by 0 bases; bases with no gene match: 4. The CDR3: CASSLGLAGIAYEQYF. The CDR3 nucleotides are TGCGCCAGCAGCTTGGGACTAGCGGGGATCGCCTACGAGCAGTACTTC.

This chain uses TRBV5-5 with TRBJ2-7; TRBD1 aligns across 7 bases. The CDR3 covers 14 residues. Germline-derived CDR1 and CDR2 are SGHKS and YYEKEE (reference sequence). The V segment lost 0 bases and the J segment 3 bases; nucleotides outside the gene matches: 3. CDR3 in amino acids: CASSLETGSYEQYF. DNA for the CDR3: TGTGCCAGCAGCTTGGAGACAGGGAGCTACGAGCAGTACTTC.

The rearrangement joins TRBV10-2 to TRBJ1-4; the D gene is possibly TRBD1 (6 bases). This CDR3 has 15 residues. Germline CDR1 WSHSY, CDR2 SAAADI. V was pared by 6 bases and J by 7 bases, with 18 bases between. CDR3: CASSPTGTLGEKLFF. The CDR3 DNA reads as TGCGCCAGCAGCCCCACCGGGACACTAGGTGAAAAACTGTTTTTT.

V gene TRBV29-1 combines with J gene TRBJ2-6, with no clear D. This CDR3 region has 12 residues. Trimming removed 7 bases at V and 12 bases at J, with 16 bases between. Germline lookup yields CDR1 SQVTM and CDR2 ANQGSEA. CDR3: CSGASLGGVLTF. The CDR3 DNA reads TGCAGCGGAGCAAGTCTCGGCGGCGTCCTGACTTTC.

This rearrangement joins TRBV18 to TRBJ2-7; 7 nucleotides agree with TRBD2. Trimming at V came to 6 bases and at J to 4 bases, leaving 3 bases not matched to a gene. From germline, CDR1 is KGHSH and CDR2 LQKENI. The CDR3 runs 12 residues. This CDR3 is CASSRGEYEQYF. The CDR3 DNA reads TGTGCCAGCTCCCGGGGGGAGTACGAGCAGTACTTC. The full variable domain, with the rest looked up from reference TRBV18 and TRBJ2-7, is NAGVMQNPRHLVRRRGQEARLRCSPMKGHSHVYWYRQLPEEGLKFMVYLQKENIIDESGMPKERFSAEFPKEGPSILRIQQVVRGDSAAYFCASSRGEYEQYFGPGTRLTVT.

The chain employs TRBV5-6 and TRBJ1-1; D is perhaps TRBD1 (6 bases). CDR3 size: 14 residues. CDR1 and CDR2 (germline): SGHDT, YYEEEE. Trimming removed 4 bases from V and 4 bases from J, with 14 bases in between. In DNA form, the CDR3 reads TGTGCCAGCAGCCCGAACAGGGTCTTCACTGAAGCTTTCTTT. This codes for CASSPNRVFTEAFF.

This chain links TRBV2 with TRBJ2-7; 11 nucleotides align to TRBD2. The CDR3 is 16 amino acids. Looked up from germline, CDR1 is SNHLY and CDR2 is FYNNEI. Germline trimming cut 6 bases from V and 6 bases from J; bases unmatched to any gene: 13. The CDR3 DNA follows: TGTGCCAGCAGGCCCCTGACTAGCGGGGTTGTCGGCGAGCAGTACTTC. This codes for CASRPLTSGVVGEQYF.

The genes are TRBV28 and TRBJ2-7; tentative D call: TRBD2 (5 bases). Germline assignment: CDR1 MDHEN and CDR2 SYDVKM. The CDR3 loop spans 14 amino acids. V was cut by 2 bases and J by 5 bases, with 13 bases left in between. The CDR3 region is CASSLALLVHEQYF. The CDR3 DNA is TGTGCCAGCAGTTTAGCATTACTAGTGCACGAGCAGTACTTC. Full variable domain (outside the CDR3, taken from reference TRBV28 and TRBJ2-7): DVKVTQSSRYLVKRTGEKVFLECVQDMDHENMFWYRQDPGLGLRLIYFSYDVKMKEKGDIPEGYSVSREKKERFSLILESASTNQTSMYLCASSLALLVHEQYFGPGTRLTVT.

In nucleotides, the CDR3 is TGTGCCAGCAGTTGGAGGGGCTCCTACGAGCAGTACTTC. As protein: CASSWRGSYEQYF. V usage is TRBV27 and J usage is TRBJ2-7; D might be TRBD2 (6 bases). This CDR3 is 13 amino acids long. Germline-derived CDR1 and CDR2 are MNHEY and SMNVEV (reference sequence). V was clipped by 4 bases and J by 0 bases, with 7 bases between them.

J is TRBJ1-4 and V is TRBV30; 9 bases fit TRBD1. V shed 3 bases, J shed 7 bases, and the junction held 9 bases outside the gene matches. The CDR3 spans 15 residues. Germline V gives CDR1 GTSNPN, CDR2 SVGIG (reference sequence). CDR3 sequence (DNA): TGTGCCTGGAGGGCTACAGGGGGCATAAGTGAAAAACTGTTTTTT. Translated: CAWRATGGISEKLFF.

The rearrangement links TRBV7-3 to TRBJ2-1, with D possibly being TRBD2 (5 bases). CDR1 and CDR2 (germline): SGHTA, FQGTGA. The V end lost 3 bases, the J end lost 9 bases, and 12 bases lay between the germline ends. The CDR3 is made up of 13 amino acids. CDR3 in amino acids: CASSFAGTGEQFF. In DNA, the CDR3 is TGTGCCAGCAGCTTTGCGGGTACGGGTGAGCAGTTCTTC.

The chain couples TRBV29-1 to TRBJ2-7; TRBD2 agrees at 7 bases. V lost 5 bases to trimming and J lost 4 bases; unmatched junction nucleotides: 14. The germline CDR1 and CDR2 sequences are SQVTM and ANQGSEA. The CDR3 contains 15 residues. The DNA of the CDR3 is TGCAGCGTTCTCGGCTCGGGGACTACCTATTACGAGCAGTACTTC. This codes for CSVLGSGTTYYEQYF.

The J gene is TRBJ2-3, the V gene TRBV6-4, with D possibly TRBD2 on 6 matching bases. Per the germline V gene, CDR1 is MRHNA and CDR2 is SNTAGT. Trimming shortened V by 8 bases and J by 4 bases, and 19 bases separated the two germline ends. This CDR3 has 15 amino acids. DNA for the CDR3: TGTGCCAGCTCGGTCTTTAGCGGCGGCCCAGATACGCAGTATTTT. Residues: CASSVFSGGPDTQYF.

The V call is TRBV6-1, the J call TRBJ1-4, with TRBD1 matching over 8 bases. The CDR3 spans 15 residues. Germline loops: CDR1 MNHNS, CDR2 SASEGT. V dropped 7 bases and J dropped 8; count of bases not matched to a gene: 12. The CDR3 loop reads CASKAGGASREKLFF. The CDR3 coding sequence is TGTGCCAGCAAGGCAGGGGGCGCGAGTAGAGAAAAACTGTTTTTT.

As for this clone: The sample has other DNA sequences that encode this CDR3 too. The genes are TRBV9 and TRBJ2-7; TRBD1 matches at 11 bases. The CDR3 runs to 14 residues. J gave up 4 bases and V 2 bases, and 2 bases lay outside the gene matches. CDR1 and CDR2 (germline): SGDLS, YYNGEE. The CDR3 region has the DNA TGTGCCAGCAGCGTCGGACAGGGGGCGTACGAGCAGTACTTC. This gives the protein CASSVGQGAYEQYF.

There are a few counts of this clone. This chain connects TRBV5-6 to TRBJ2-1; a weak D match, TRBD2 (5 bases). Trimming cost V 4 bases and J 10 bases, with 12 bases left between them. Germline V gene sequence: CDR1 SGHDT, CDR2 YYEEEE. The CDR3 length is 12 residues. In DNA, the CDR3 is TGTGCCAGCAGCCCGACGGGGATGGAGCAGTTCTTC. Protein sequence: CASSPTGMEQFF.

The chain is built from TRBV7-2 and TRBJ2-3; 7 bases agree with TRBD1. The germline V gene encodes CDR1 SGHTA and CDR2 FQGNSA. J gave up 1 base and V 3 bases, and 4 bases lay outside the gene matches. There are 15 residues in the CDR3. CDR3 DNA sequence: TGTGCCAGCAGCTTCAGGGGGTCGGGCACAGATACGCAGTATTTT. Protein sequence: CASSFRGSGTDTQYF.

The J gene is TRBJ2-7, the V gene TRBV7-2; D remains unclear. V was trimmed by 0 bases and J by 7 bases, leaving 4 bases between them. Per germline, CDR1 SGHTA and CDR2 FQGNSA. The CDR3 extends over 11 amino acids. The CDR3 region is CASSLAREQYF. The CDR3, as DNA: TGTGCCAGCAGCTTAGCCCGGGAGCAGTACTTC.

The J gene is TRBJ2-1, the V gene TRBV7-2, with a weak D call TRBD1 (6 bases). There are 14 residues in the CDR3. Trimming removed 1 base at V and 7 bases at J, with 11 bases between. In germline, CDR1 is SGHTA, CDR2 FQGNSA. The CDR3 region has the DNA TGTGCCAGCAGCTTAGGCCTCGGGACAAATGAGCAGTTCTTC. It encodes CASSLGLGTNEQFF.

The chain links TRBV5-1 to TRBJ2-5, with 16 bases that match TRBD2. Losses at the gene ends were 4 bases for V and 3 bases for J; bases not matched to a gene: 9. This CDR3 is 18 amino acids long. The germline V gene has CDR1 SGHRS and CDR2 YFSETQ. The CDR3 reads CASSQGTSGGAGKETQYF. The CDR3 DNA reads TGCGCCAGCAGCCAAGGGACTAGCGGGGGGGCAGGGAAAGAGACCCAGTACTTC.

The chain recombines TRBV19 with TRBJ2-5, with D maybe TRBD1 (6 bases). The germline CDR1 and CDR2 sequences are LNHDA and SQIVND (reference sequence). The CDR3 runs to 14 residues. Trimming shortened V by 5 bases and J by 1 base, and 11 bases separated the two germline ends. The CDR3 spells CASSQGPAQETQYF. CDR3 coding DNA: TGTGCCAGTAGTCAGGGGCCAGCCCAAGAGACCCAGTACTTC. The full variable domain, in which reference TRBV19 and TRBJ2-5 provide the parts outside the CDR3, is DGGITQSPKYLFRKEGQNVTLSCEQNLNHDAMYWYRQDPGQGLRLIYYSQIVNDFQKGDIAEGYSVSREKKESFPLTVTSAQKNPTAFYLCASSQGPAQETQYFGPGTRLLVL.

This chain joins TRBV19 and TRBJ1-6, with D perhaps TRBD1 (6 bases). The V gene lost 3 bases and the J gene lost 5 bases, with 11 bases spanning the gap. Germline V gene data show CDR1 as LNHDA and CDR2 as SQIVND (reference sequence). This CDR3 spans 15 amino acids. CDR3 bases: TGTGCCAGTAGTATGCTCAGGGGTGATAATTCACCCCTCCACTTT. Amino acid sequence: CASSMLRGDNSPLHF.